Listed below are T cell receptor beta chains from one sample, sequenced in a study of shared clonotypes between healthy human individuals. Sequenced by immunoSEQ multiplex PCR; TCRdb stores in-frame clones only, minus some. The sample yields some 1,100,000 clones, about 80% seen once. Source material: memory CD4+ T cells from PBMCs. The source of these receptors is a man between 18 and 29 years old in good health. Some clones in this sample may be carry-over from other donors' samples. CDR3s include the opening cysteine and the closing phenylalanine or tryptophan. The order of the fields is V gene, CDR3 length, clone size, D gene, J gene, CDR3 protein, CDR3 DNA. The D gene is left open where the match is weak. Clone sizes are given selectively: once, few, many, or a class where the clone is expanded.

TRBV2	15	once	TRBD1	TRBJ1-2	CASSEAGQGDYGYTF	TGTGCCAGCAGTGAAGCGGGACAGGGGGACTATGGCTACACCTTC
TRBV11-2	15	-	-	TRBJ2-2	CASSLWAFNTGELFF	TGTGCCAGCAGCTTATGGGCTTTCAACACCGGGGAGCTGTTTTTT
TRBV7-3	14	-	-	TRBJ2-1	CASSLTGKYNEQFF	TGTGCCAGCAGCTTAACAGGAAAATACAATGAGCAGTTCTTC
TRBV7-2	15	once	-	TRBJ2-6	CASSLGYSGANVLTF	TGTGCCAGCAGCTTAGGTTACTCTGGGGCCAACGTCCTGACTTTC
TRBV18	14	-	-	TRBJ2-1	CASSPAGGTGEQFF	TGTGCCAGCTCTCCCGCCGGTGGAACGGGTGAGCAGTTCTTC
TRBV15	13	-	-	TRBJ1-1	CATSTTLTTEAFF	TGTGCCACCAGCACAACATTGACCACTGAAGCTTTCTTT
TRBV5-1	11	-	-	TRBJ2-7	CASSRSHEQYF	TGCGCCAGCAGTAGGTCCCACGAGCAGTACTTC
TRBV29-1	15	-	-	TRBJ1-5	CSVVLSGYSNQPQHF	TGCAGCGTTGTTTTGTCGGGCTACAGCAATCAGCCCCAGCATTTT
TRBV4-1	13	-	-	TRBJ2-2	CATEDLLTGELFF	TGCGCCACCGAGGACTTACTCACCGGGGAGCTGTTTTTT
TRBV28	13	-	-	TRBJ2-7	CASRADRIYEQYF	TGTGCCAGCAGGGCGGATAGGATCTACGAGCAGTACTTC
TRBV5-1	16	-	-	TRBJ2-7	CASSLGLREFSDEQYF	TGCGCCAGCAGCTTGGGACTACGGGAGTTTAGCGACGAGCAGTACTTC
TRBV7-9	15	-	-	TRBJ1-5	CASSLDRYSNQPQHF	TGTGCCAGCAGCTTAGATAGGTATAGCAATCAGCCCCAGCATTTT
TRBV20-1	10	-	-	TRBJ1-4	CSAVDEKLFF	TGCAGTGCTGTGGATGAAAAACTGTTTTTT
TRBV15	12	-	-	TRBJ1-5	CAKPKPNQPQHF	TGTGCCAAGCCGAAGCCTAATCAGCCCCAGCATTTT
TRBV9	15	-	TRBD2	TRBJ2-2	CASSQERELFGELFF	TGTGCCAGCAGCCAAGAGCGGGAGCTTTTCGGGGAGCTGTTTTTT
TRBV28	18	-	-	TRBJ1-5	CASSSTVPSEGGNQPQHF	TGTGCCAGCAGTTCAACAGTTCCCTCCGAGGGTGGCAATCAGCCCCAGCATTTT
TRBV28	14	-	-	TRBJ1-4	CASSLPTENEKLFF	TGTGCCAGCAGTCTTCCGACAGAGAATGAAAAACTGTTTTTT
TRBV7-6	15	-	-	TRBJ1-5	CASSLISGAEQPQHF	TGTGCCAGCAGCTTAATCTCCGGGGCCGAACAGCCCCAGCATTTT
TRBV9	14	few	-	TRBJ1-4	CASSPLALSEKLFF	TGTGCCAGCAGCCCCTTAGCGCTTAGTGAAAAACTGTTTTTT
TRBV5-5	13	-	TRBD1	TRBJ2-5	CASSLTGAQTQYF	TGTGCCAGCAGCTTGACAGGGGCTCAGACCCAGTACTTC
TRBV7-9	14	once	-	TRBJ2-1	CASSLEPANNEQFF	TGTGCCAGCAGCTTAGAACCAGCCAACAATGAGCAGTTCTTC
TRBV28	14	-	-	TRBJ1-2	CASSGAAPNYGYTF	TGTGCCAGCAGTGGTGCCGCCCCCAACTATGGCTACACCTTC
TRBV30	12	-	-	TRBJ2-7	CAWSAQGGEQYF	TGTGCCTGGAGTGCCCAGGGGGGCGAGCAGTACTTC
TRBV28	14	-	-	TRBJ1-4	CASSLGHRREKLFF	TGTGCCAGCAGTTTGGGACACCGGCGGGAAAAACTGTTTTTT
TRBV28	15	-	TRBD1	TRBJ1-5	CASSFPGQSYQPQHF	TGTGCCAGCAGTTTCCCGGGACAGAGTTATCAGCCCCAGCATTTT
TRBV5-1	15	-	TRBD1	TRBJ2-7	CASSPMTGGGEEQYF	TGCGCCAGCAGCCCGATGACAGGGGGCGGAGAAGAGCAGTACTTC
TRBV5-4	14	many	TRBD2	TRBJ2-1	CASSLLAGPNEQFF	TGTGCCAGCAGCTTGCTAGCGGGGCCCAATGAGCAGTTCTTC
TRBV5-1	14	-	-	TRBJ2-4	CASSLEGAKNIQYF	TGCGCCAGCAGCTTGGAGGGAGCCAAAAACATTCAGTACTTC
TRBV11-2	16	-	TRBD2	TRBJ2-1	CASSPLLAGDYNEQFF	TGTGCCAGCAGCCCTCTCCTAGCGGGGGACTACAATGAGCAGTTCTTC
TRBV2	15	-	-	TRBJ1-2	CASTLEGGPLRGYTF	TGTGCCAGCACTCTGGAGGGGGGTCCCCTACGTGGCTACACCTTC
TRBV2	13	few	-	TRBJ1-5	CASSVQGNQPQHF	TGTGCCAGCAGTGTACAGGGAAATCAGCCCCAGCATTTT
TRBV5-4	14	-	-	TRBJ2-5	CASSLAGPGETQYF	TGTGCCAGCAGCTTGGCGGGTCCCGGGGAGACCCAGTACTTC
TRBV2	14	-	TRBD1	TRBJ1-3	CASSERTGSHTIYF	TGTGCCAGCAGTGAAAGGACAGGAAGTCACACCATATATTTT
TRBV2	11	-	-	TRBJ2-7	CASRQLSEQYF	TGTGCCAGCAGACAGTTGAGCGAGCAGTACTTC
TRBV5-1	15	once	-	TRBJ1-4	CASSPWGGSNEKLFF	TGCGCCAGCAGCCCTTGGGGGGGGTCCAATGAAAAACTGTTTTTT
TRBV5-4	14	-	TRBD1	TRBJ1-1	CAIAPQGPNTEAFF	TGTGCCATCGCCCCACAGGGGCCGAACACTGAAGCTTTCTTT
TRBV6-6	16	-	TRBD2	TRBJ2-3	CASILGLAGITDTQYF	TGTGCCAGCATCCTTGGACTAGCGGGAATCACAGATACGCAGTATTTT
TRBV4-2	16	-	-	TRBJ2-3	CASSQDRSLGGDTQYF	TGTGCCAGCAGCCAAGATCGGTCCCTAGGAGGAGATACGCAGTATTTT
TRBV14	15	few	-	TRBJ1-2	CASSPRGRMGYGYTF	TGTGCCAGCAGCCCGCGGGGGAGGATGGGCTATGGCTACACCTTC
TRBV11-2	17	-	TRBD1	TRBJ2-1	CASSLDPGRGRDNEQFF	TGTGCCAGCAGCTTAGATCCGGGCAGGGGGCGCGACAATGAGCAGTTCTTC
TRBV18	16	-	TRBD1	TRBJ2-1	CASSFRQGSSYNEQFF	TGTGCCAGCTCATTCCGACAGGGGAGCTCCTACAATGAGCAGTTCTTC
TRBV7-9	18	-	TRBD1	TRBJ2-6	CASSFLTGASSGANVLTF	TGTGCCAGCAGCTTCTTGACAGGGGCTAGCTCTGGGGCCAACGTCCTGACTTTC
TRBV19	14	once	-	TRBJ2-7	CASSINRPGSEQYF	TGTGCCAGTAGTATAAATAGGCCGGGGAGTGAGCAGTACTTC
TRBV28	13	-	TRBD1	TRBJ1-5	CASSRDRSQPQHF	TGTGCCAGTTCCCGGGACAGATCTCAGCCCCAGCATTTT
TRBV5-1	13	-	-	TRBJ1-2	CASSLLGREGYTF	TGCGCCAGCAGCTTGTTGGGTCGGGAGGGCTACACCTTC
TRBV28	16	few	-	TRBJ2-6	CASSLTLTSGANVLTF	TGTGCCAGCAGTTTAACGCTGACATCTGGGGCCAACGTCCTGACTTTC